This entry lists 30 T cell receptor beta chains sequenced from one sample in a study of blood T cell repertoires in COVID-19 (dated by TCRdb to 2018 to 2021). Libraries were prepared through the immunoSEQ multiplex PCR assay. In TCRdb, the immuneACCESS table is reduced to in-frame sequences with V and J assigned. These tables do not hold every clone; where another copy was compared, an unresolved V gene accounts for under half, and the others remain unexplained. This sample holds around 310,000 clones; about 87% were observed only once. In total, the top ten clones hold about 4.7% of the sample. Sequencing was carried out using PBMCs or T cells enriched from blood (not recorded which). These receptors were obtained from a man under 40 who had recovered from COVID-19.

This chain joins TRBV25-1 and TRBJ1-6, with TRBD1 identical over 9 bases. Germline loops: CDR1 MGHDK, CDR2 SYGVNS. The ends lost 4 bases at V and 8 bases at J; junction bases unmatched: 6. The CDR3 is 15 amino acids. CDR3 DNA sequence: TGTGCCAGCAGTGTCGTCGGGACAGGGTATTCACCCCTCCACTTT. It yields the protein CASSVVGTGYSPLHF.

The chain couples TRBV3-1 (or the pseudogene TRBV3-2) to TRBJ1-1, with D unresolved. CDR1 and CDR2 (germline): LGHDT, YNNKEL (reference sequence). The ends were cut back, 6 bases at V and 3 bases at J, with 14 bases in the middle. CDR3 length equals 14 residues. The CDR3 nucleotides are TGTGCCAGCAGTCCCGGGAGGTTGGACACTGAAGCTTTCTTT. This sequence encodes CASSPGRLDTEAFF.

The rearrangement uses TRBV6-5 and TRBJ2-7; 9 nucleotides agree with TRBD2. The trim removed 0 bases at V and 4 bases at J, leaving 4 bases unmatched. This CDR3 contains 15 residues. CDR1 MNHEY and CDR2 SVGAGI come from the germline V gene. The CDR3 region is CASSYSRTSEYEQYF. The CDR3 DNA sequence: TGTGCCAGCAGTTACTCCCGGACTAGCGAGTACGAGCAGTACTTC.

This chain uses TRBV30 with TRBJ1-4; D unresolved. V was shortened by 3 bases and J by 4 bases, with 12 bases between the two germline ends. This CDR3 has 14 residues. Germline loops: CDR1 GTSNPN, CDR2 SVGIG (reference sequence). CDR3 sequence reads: CAWRFPGINEKLFF. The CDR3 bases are TGTGCCTGGAGATTTCCGGGAATTAATGAAAAACTGTTTTTT. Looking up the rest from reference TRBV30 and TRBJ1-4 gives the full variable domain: SQTIHQWPATLVQPVGSPLSLECTVEGTSNPNLYWYRQAAGRGLQLLFYSVGIGQISSEVPQNLSASRPQDRQFILSSKKLLLSDSGFYLCAWRFPGINEKLFFGSGTQLSVL.

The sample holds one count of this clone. The CDR3 nucleotides read TGTGCCAGCAGCTCGTCTAGCGGGGGGCTCTCCTACGAGCAGTACTTC. It codes for CASSSSSGGLSYEQYF. J is TRBJ2-7 and V is TRBV11-3; TRBD2 aligns across 11 bases. The V segment lost 4 bases and the J segment 0 bases; nucleotides outside the gene matches: 5. The CDR3 runs to 16 residues. CDR1 SGHNT and CDR2 YENEEA come from the germline V gene.

CDR3 coding DNA: TGTGCCAGCAGCGTAGTAGGGGGCGGGGTAGATACGCAGTATTTT. Translation gives CASSVVGGGVDTQYF. The V call is TRBV9, the J call TRBJ2-3, with D possibly matching TRBD1 (7 bases). V was trimmed by 0 bases and J by 5 bases, leaving 13 bases between them. The CDR3 contains 15 residues. Germline V CDR1 and CDR2: SGDLS, YYNGEE. The full variable domain, with the rest looked up from reference TRBV9 and TRBJ2-3, is DSGVTQTPKHLITATGQRVTLRCSPRSGDLSVYWYQQSLDQGLQFLIQYYNGEERAKGNILERFSAQQFPDLHSELNLSSLELGDSALYFCASSVVGGGVDTQYFGPGTRLTVL.

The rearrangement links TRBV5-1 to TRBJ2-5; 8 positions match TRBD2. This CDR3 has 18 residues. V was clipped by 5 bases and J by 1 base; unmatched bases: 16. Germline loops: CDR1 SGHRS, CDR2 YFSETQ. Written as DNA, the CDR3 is TGCGCCAGCAGTTATGGAGGATGGCGGGGGGATCTCCAAGAGACCCAGTACTTC. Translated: CASSYGGWRGDLQETQYF.

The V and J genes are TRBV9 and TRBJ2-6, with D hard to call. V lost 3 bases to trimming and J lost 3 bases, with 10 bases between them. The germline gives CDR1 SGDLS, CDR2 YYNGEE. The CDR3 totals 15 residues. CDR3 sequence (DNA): TGTGCCAGCAGCGGTACTCCGAGTGGGGCCAACGTCCTGACTTTC. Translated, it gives CASSGTPSGANVLTF.

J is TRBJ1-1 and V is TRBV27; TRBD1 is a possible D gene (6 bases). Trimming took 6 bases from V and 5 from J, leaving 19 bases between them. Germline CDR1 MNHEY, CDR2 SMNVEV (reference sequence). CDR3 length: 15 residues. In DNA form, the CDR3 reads TGTGCCAGCAGAGCGGAAAGCAGGGGATGGACTGAAGCTTTCTTT. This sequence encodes CASRAESRGWTEAFF.

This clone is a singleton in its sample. The CDR3: CASSLAGGFGSKNIQYF. CDR3 in DNA: TGTGCCAGCAGTCTAGCAGGGGGCTTTGGTTCCAAAAACATTCAGTACTTC. The chain joins TRBV28 to TRBJ2-4; 8 bases fit TRBD1. V lost 5 bases and J lost 2; bases outside the gene matches: 11. This CDR3 region has 17 residues. Per the germline V gene, CDR1 is MDHEN and CDR2 is SYDVKM.

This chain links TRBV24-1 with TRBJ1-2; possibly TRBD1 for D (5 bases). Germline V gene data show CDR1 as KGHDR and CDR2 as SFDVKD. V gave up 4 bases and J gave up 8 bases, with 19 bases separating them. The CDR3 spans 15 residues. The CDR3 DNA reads TGTGCCACCAGTGACTCTGGGGGGGAAGTGTTGGGCTACACCTTC. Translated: CATSDSGGEVLGYTF.

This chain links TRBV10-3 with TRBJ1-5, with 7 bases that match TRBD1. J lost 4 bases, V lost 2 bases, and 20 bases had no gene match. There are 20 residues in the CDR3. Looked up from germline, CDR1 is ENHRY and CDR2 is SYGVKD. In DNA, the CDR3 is TGTGCCATCAGTGAGCGGGGATCCGGACAGGCGTTGGGAGAGAATCAGCCCCAGCATTTT. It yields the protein CAISERGSGQALGENQPQHF.

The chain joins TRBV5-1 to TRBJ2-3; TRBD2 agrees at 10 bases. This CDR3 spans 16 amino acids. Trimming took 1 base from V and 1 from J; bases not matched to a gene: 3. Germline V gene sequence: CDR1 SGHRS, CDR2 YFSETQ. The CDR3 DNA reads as TGCGCCAGCAGCTTGTTAACTAGCGGGGGCACAGATACGCAGTATTTT. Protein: CASSLLTSGGTDTQYF.

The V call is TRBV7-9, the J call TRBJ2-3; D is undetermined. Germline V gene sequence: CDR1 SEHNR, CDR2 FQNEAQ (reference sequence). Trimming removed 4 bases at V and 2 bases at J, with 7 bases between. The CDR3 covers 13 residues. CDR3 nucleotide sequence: TGTGCCAGCAGCTCTACTAACACAGATACGCAGTATTTT. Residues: CASSSTNTDTQYF.

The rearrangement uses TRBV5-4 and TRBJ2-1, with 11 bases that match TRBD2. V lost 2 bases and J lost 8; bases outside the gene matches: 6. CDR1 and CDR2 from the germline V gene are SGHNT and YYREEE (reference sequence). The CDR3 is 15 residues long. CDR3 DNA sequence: TGTGCCAGCAGCTTTAGACTAGCGGGGCCCCATGAGCAGTTCTTC. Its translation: CASSFRLAGPHEQFF. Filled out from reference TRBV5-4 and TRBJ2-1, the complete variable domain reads ETGVTQSPTHLIKTRGQQVTLRCSSQSGHNTVSWYQQALGQGPQFIFQYYREEENGRGNFPPRFSGLQFPNYSSELNVNALELDDSALYLCASSFRLAGPHEQFFGPGTRLTVL.

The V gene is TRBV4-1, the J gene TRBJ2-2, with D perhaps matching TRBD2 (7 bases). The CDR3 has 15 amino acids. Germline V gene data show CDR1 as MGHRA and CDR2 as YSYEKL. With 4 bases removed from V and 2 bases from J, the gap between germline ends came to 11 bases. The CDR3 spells CASSPGGRNTGELFF. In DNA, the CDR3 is TGCGCCAGCAGCCCGGGGGGCCGAAACACCGGGGAGCTGTTTTTT.

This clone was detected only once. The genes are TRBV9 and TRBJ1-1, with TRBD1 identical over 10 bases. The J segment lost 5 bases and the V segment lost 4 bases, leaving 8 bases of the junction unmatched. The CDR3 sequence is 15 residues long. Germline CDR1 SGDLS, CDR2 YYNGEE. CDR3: CASSLGQGRETEAFF. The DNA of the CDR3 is TGTGCCAGCAGCTTGGGACAGGGGAGGGAGACTGAAGCTTTCTTT.

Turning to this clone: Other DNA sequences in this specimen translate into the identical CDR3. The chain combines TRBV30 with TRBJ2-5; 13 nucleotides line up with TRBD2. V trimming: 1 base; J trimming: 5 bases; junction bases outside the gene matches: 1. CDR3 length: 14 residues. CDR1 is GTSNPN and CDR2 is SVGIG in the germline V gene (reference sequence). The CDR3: CAWSAGLAGETQYF. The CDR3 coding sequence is TGTGCCTGGAGTGCGGGACTAGCGGGGGAGACCCAGTACTTC.

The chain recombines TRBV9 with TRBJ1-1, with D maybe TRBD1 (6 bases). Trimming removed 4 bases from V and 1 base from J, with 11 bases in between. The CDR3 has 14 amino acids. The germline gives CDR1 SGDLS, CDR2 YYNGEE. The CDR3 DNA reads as TGTGCCAGCAGCCTGGGACAATCGAACACTGAAGCTTTCTTT. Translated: CASSLGQSNTEAFF.

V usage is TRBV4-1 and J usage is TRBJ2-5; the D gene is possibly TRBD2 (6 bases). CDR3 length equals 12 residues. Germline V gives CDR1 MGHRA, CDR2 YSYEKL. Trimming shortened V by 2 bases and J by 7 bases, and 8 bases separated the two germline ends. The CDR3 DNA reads TGCGCCAGCAGCCAACCCGGGGGGACCCAGTACTTC. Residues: CASSQPGGTQYF.

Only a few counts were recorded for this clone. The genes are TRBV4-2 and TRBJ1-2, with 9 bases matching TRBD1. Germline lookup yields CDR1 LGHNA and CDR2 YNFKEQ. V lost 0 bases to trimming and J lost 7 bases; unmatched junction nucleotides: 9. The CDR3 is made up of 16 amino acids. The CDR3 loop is CASSQDLGDRVSGYTF. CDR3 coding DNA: TGTGCCAGCAGCCAAGATCTCGGGGACAGGGTTAGTGGCTACACCTTC.

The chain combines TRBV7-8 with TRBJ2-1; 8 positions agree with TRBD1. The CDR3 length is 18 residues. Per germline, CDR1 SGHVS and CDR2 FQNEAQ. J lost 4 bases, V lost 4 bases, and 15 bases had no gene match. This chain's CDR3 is CASSSQGALLLPYNEQFF. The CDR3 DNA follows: TGTGCCAGCAGCTCGCAGGGGGCTCTACTCCTACCTTACAATGAGCAGTTCTTC.

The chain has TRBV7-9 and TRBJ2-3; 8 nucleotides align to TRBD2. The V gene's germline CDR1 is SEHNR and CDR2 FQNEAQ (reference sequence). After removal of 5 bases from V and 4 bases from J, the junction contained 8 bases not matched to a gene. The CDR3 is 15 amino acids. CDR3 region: CASSVQRGMADTQYF. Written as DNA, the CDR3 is TGTGCCAGCAGCGTCCAGCGGGGGATGGCAGATACGCAGTATTTT.

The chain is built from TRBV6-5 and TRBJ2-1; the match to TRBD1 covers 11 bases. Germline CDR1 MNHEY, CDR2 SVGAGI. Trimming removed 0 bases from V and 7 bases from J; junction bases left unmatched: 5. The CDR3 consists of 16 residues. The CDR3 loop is CASSYSGQGAGNEQFF. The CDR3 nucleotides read TGTGCCAGCAGTTACTCCGGACAGGGGGCGGGAAATGAGCAGTTCTTC.

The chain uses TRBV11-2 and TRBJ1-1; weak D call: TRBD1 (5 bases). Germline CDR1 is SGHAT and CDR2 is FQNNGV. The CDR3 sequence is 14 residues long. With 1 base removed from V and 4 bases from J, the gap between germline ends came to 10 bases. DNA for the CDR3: TGTGCCAGCAGCTTAGGGCTTAGGGGCACTGAAGCTTTCTTT. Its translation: CASSLGLRGTEAFF.

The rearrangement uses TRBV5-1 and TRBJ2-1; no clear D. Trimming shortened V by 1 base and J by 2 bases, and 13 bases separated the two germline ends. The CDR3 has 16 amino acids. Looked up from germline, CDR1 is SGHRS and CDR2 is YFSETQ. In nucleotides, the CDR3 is TGCGCCAGCAGCTTGTCTCTCGCGACAACCTACAATGAGCAGTTCTTC. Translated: CASSLSLATTYNEQFF.

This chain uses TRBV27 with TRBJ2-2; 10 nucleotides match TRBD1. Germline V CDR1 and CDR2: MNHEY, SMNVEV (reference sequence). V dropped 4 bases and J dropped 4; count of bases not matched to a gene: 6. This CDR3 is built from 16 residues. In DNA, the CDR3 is TGTGCCAGCAGTTCCTCGGGGACAGGGGTCACCGGGGAGCTGTTTTTT. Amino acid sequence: CASSSSGTGVTGELFF.

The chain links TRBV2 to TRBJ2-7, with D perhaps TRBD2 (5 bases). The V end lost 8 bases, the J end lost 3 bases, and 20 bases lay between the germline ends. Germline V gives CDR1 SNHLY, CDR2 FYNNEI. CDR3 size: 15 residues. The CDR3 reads CASESRENEDYEQYF. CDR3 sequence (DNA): TGTGCCAGCGAGAGTCGGGAAAACGAGGACTACGAGCAGTACTTC.

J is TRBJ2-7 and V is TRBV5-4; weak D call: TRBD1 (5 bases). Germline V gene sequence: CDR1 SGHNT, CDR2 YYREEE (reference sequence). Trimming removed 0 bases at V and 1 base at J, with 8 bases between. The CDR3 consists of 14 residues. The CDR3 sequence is CASSLAGPSYEQYF. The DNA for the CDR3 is TGTGCCAGCAGCTTGGCAGGGCCTTCCTACGAGCAGTACTTC.

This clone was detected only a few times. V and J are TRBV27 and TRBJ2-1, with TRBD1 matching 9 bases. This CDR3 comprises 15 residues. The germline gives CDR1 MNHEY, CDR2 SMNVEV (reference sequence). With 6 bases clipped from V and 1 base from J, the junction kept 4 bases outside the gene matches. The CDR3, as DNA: TGTGCCAGCAGACTGGGACAGGGTTCCTACAATGAGCAGTTCTTC. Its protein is CASRLGQGSYNEQFF.